The T cell receptor (beta chain) described here comes from a study of T cells in Graves' hyperthyroidism and ophthalmopathy. Whole-study findings and limits: The model anticipated ophthalmopathy a median approximately 6.6 months pre-onset. A 13 V-J model separated ophthalmopathy from stable hyperthyroidism.

Amplification targeted TCR beta CDR3 regions from RNA transcripts. HTBI primers were the set used in a first-round RT-PCR of the TCR CDR3. TCRdb ran MiXCR on the multiplex PCR reads and lists one entry per CDR3 protein. This sample carries over 450,000 distinct CDR3 sequences, 17% of them seen once, and the ten largest clones take 15% to 20%. This clonotype was detected a few times. Its antigen is as yet unknown. V lost 0 bases to trimming and J lost 3 bases, with 18 bases between them. This CDR3 has 18 amino acids. The V gene's germline CDR1 is LGHDT and CDR2 YNNKEL (reference sequence). The sample consisted of blood. The clonotype comes from a woman under 30 with Graves' ophthalmopathy. V gene TRBV3-1 combines with J gene TRBJ1-3, with TRBD1 as a possible D gene (6 bases). The CDR3 region is CASSQDMLGGRSGNTIYF. CDR3 nucleotide sequence: TGTGCCAGCAGCCAAGATATGTTGGGGGGGCGTAGTGGAAACACCATATATTTT.